Listed below are T cell receptor beta chains from one sample, sequenced in a study of vaccination and CD4 T cells after COVID-19. TCRdb itself ran the PCR reads through MiXCR, one entry per CDR3 protein. Of 9,600 or so distinct CDR3 sequences listed, 40% to 55% are singletons. Antigens of these TCRs are unknown. The sequencing sample was made of CD4+ T cells from blood, cultured in vitro. The receptors here all came from a human donor in good health. Both conserved end residues are part of each CDR3. A D gene is named only where the DNA matches it firmly. Clone size is given for some rows only: seen once, a few or many times, or a class if the clone is expanded.

v_call	d_call	j_call	clone_size	cdr3_aa	cdr3_nt
TRBV4-3	.	TRBJ1-2	.	CASSQGRGATNYGYTF	TGCGCCAGCAGCCAAGGAAGGGGTGCCACTAACTATGGCTACACCTTC
TRBV11-2	TRBD1	TRBJ1-2	once	CASSLDFRLLGQGGGYTF	TGTGCCAGCAGCTTAGACTTTAGGCTATTGGGACAGGGCGGCGGCTACACCTTC
TRBV5-8	TRBD2	TRBJ2-1	few	CASSSGLAGGNEQFF	TGTGCCAGCAGCTCGGGACTAGCGGGAGGGAATGAGCAGTTCTTC
TRBV27	TRBD1	TRBJ1-1	few	CASSPGQGRNTEAFF	TGTGCCAGCAGCCCCGGACAGGGGCGGAACACTGAAGCTTTCTTT
TRBV5-1	.	TRBJ2-3	.	CASSWGSTDTQYF	TGCGCCAGCAGCTGGGGTTCTACAGATACGCAGTATTTT
TRBV6-1	TRBD2	TRBJ2-3	.	CATSLAGVPDTQYF	TGTGCCACATCGCTAGCGGGAGTTCCAGATACGCAGTATTTT
TRBV20-1	TRBD1	TRBJ2-1	.	CSARDRRTGGEQFF	TGCAGTGCTAGAGATCGGCGGACAGGCGGTGAGCAGTTCTTC
TRBV28	.	TRBJ2-7	.	CASSPLAWGGGVRVYEQYF	TGTGCCAGCAGTCCCCTCGCCTGGGGGGGGGGCGTAAGGGTGTACGAGCAGTACTTC
TRBV12-3/TRBV12-4	.	TRBJ2-7	.	CASSSDRVSYEQYF	TGTGCCAGCAGTTCCGACAGAGTCTCCTACGAGCAGTACTTC
TRBV28	.	TRBJ1-5	few	CASSVLVQSPQHF	TGTGCCAGCAGTGTTTTGGTCCAGAGCCCCCAGCATTTT
TRBV5-1	.	TRBJ2-5	.	CASSDQETQYF	TGCGCCAGCAGTGATCAAGAGACCCAGTACTTC
TRBV29-1	.	TRBJ1-1	.	CSVKGRQRNTEAFF	TGCAGCGTCAAAGGGCGTCAGAGGAACACTGAAGCTTTCTTT
TRBV19	.	TRBJ1-6	.	CASKMGPGPNSPLHF	TGTGCCAGCAAGATGGGGCCAGGACCAAATTCACCCCTCCACTTT
TRBV7-9	TRBD1	TRBJ2-7	few	CASSSPGQTYYEQYF	TGTGCCAGCAGCTCCCCGGGACAGACCTACTACGAGCAGTACTTC
TRBV10-1	.	TRBJ2-1	.	CASSGGPPNEQFF	TGCGCCAGCAGTGGGGGACCCCCCAATGAGCAGTTCTTC
TRBV20-1	.	TRBJ2-1	.	CSARAFGLAWNEQFF	TGCAGTGCTAGAGCGTTTGGTCTAGCTTGGAATGAGCAGTTCTTC
TRBV18	.	TRBJ1-2	.	CASSPLDRSGDYGYTF	TGTGCCAGCTCACCACTCGACAGGTCCGGCGACTATGGCTACACCTTC
TRBV19	.	TRBJ2-5	once	CASSMWVGGDRFETQYF	TGTGCCAGTAGTATGTGGGTCGGGGGAGACAGGTTTGAGACCCAGTACTTC
TRBV7-2	TRBD1	TRBJ1-1	few	CASSLGDRVANTEAFF	TGTGCCAGCAGCTTAGGAGACAGGGTCGCGAACACTGAAGCTTTCTTT
TRBV6-2/TRBV6-3	.	TRBJ1-5	.	CASSYFFEAWTPNSYSNQPQHF	TGTGCCAGCAGTTACTTCTTCGAAGCTTGGACACCAAATTCCTATAGCAATCAGCCCCAGCATTTT
TRBV10-3	.	TRBJ2-2	few	CAISDTTGELFF	TGTGCCATCAGTGACACCACCGGGGAGCTGTTTTTT
TRBV2	TRBD1	TRBJ2-5	.	CASSRVPGQGTYQETQYF	TGTGCCAGCAGCCGGGTCCCGGGACAGGGGACGTACCAAGAGACCCAGTACTTC
TRBV28	.	TRBJ1-1	.	CASSLDWQNTEAFF	TGTGCCAGCAGTTTGGACTGGCAGAACACTGAAGCTTTCTTT
TRBV10-1	TRBD1	TRBJ1-6	.	CASYNDNKNGQGSHSPLHF	TGCGCCAGCTATAATGATAATAAGAACGGACAGGGCTCGCATTCACCCCTCCACTTT
TRBV30	.	TRBJ2-7	.	CAWSTGNMVGYEQYF	TGTGCCTGGAGTACAGGGAATATGGTAGGCTACGAGCAGTACTTC
TRBV4-3	.	TRBJ1-3	once	CASSQEAFSGNTIYF	TGCGCCAGCAGCCAAGAAGCCTTCTCTGGAAACACCATATATTTT
TRBV19	TRBD1	TRBJ1-1	large	CASHGTGTEAFF	TGTGCCAGTCATGGGACAGGCACTGAAGCTTTCTTT
TRBV12-3/TRBV12-4	.	TRBJ2-7	.	CASSFLGTNPYHEQYF	TGTGCCAGCAGTTTTTTAGGCACGAACCCCTATCACGAGCAGTACTTC
TRBV11-2	.	TRBJ2-2	few	CASSSTRGTGELFF	TGTGCCAGCAGCTCGACCAGGGGTACCGGGGAGCTGTTTTTT
TRBV12-3/TRBV12-4	TRBD1	TRBJ2-7	.	CASSQTGGDSYEQYF	TGTGCCAGCAGTCAAACAGGGGGAGACTCCTACGAGCAGTACTTC
TRBV7-9	.	TRBJ1-3	.	CASTNLKGDQGNTIYF	TGTGCCAGCACCAACCTCAAGGGGGATCAGGGAAACACCATATATTTT
TRBV5-1	TRBD1	TRBJ1-2	few	CASSPGQGAYGYTF	TGCGCCAGCAGCCCCGGACAGGGCGCTTATGGCTACACCTTC
TRBV7-2	TRBD1	TRBJ2-2	.	CASSPMTGQATGELFF	TGTGCCAGCAGCCCTATGACGGGACAGGCGACCGGGGAGCTGTTTTTT
TRBV6-5	.	TRBJ2-1	few	CASSSAGSYNEQFF	TGTGCCAGCAGTTCTGCAGGATCTTACAATGAGCAGTTCTTC
TRBV20-1	TRBD2	TRBJ2-3	medium-sized	CSARGGVGTSGTDTQYF	TGCAGTGCTAGAGGAGGGGTTGGGACTAGCGGCACAGATACGCAGTATTTT
TRBV27	TRBD2	TRBJ2-2	.	CASSFHPGGTGTGELFF	TGTGCCAGCAGTTTTCATCCGGGGGGAACAGGCACCGGGGAGCTGTTTTTT
TRBV6-1	.	TRBJ1-2	.	CASRIPGGDYGYTF	TGTGCCAGCAGAATTCCCGGGGGGGACTATGGCTACACCTTC
TRBV20-1	.	TRBJ2-1	few	CSAITGTYNEQFF	TGCAGTGCCATTACCGGGACCTACAATGAGCAGTTCTTC
TRBV4-3	.	TRBJ2-1	once	CASSQVVQVYNEQFF	TGCGCCAGCAGCCAAGTTGTCCAAGTCTACAATGAGCAGTTCTTC
TRBV18	.	TRBJ1-2	.	CASSATSPVGGYTF	TGTGCCAGCTCAGCGACCTCTCCGGTGGGCGGCTACACCTTC
TRBV7-8	TRBD2	TRBJ2-1	.	CASSYDPTSGGHYNEQFF	TGTGCCAGCAGCTACGATCCGACTAGCGGGGGCCACTACAATGAGCAGTTCTTC
TRBV19	.	TRBJ2-2	.	CASSIPRGTNTGELFF	TGTGCCAGTAGTATCCCCCGGGGGACGAACACCGGGGAGCTGTTTTTT
TRBV28	TRBD1	TRBJ1-3	once	CASSSQRADRGSGNTIYF	TGTGCCAGCAGTTCCCAAAGGGCGGACAGGGGGTCTGGAAACACCATATATTTT
TRBV4-1	TRBD1	TRBJ1-2	few	CASSFGTGGLANYGYTF	TGCGCCAGCAGCTTTGGGACAGGGGGCCTAGCTAACTATGGCTACACCTTC
TRBV28	.	TRBJ2-5	few	CASSLSVGLGSFQETQYF	TGTGCCAGCAGTTTATCAGTAGGGCTAGGGTCTTTCCAAGAGACCCAGTACTTC
TRBV10-3	.	TRBJ2-1	.	CAISVRLENNEQFF	TGTGCCATAAGTGTGCGACTGGAAAACAATGAGCAGTTCTTC
TRBV12-3/TRBV12-4	.	TRBJ1-5	.	CASSLKGWGQPQHF	TGTGCCAGCAGTTTGAAGGGCTGGGGGCAGCCCCAGCATTTT
TRBV20-1	TRBD1	TRBJ2-1	.	CSALAGTGDNEQFF	TGCAGTGCCCTCGCAGGGACAGGGGACAATGAGCAGTTCTTC
TRBV19	.	TRBJ1-2	.	CASSIDGFFTGYTF	TGTGCCAGTAGTATAGACGGGTTCTTCACCGGCTACACCTTC
TRBV6-2/TRBV6-3	.	TRBJ2-5	.	CASGIGETQYF	TGTGCCAGCGGGATTGGAGAGACCCAGTACTTC
TRBV27	.	TRBJ2-5	.	CASSYRVTGQETQYF	TGTGCCAGCAGTTACCGGGTCACCGGCCAAGAGACCCAGTACTTC
TRBV19	TRBD2	TRBJ2-1	.	CASSSGTSRNEQFF	TGTGCCAGTAGTTCCGGGACTAGCAGAAATGAGCAGTTCTTC
TRBV24-1	.	TRBJ2-5	.	CATSAGPLGETQYF	TGTGCCACCAGCGCCGGGCCCCTAGGGGAGACCCAGTACTTC
TRBV10-1	.	TRBJ2-7	.	CASRPGIGSYEQYF	TGCGCCAGCCGCCCGGGGATCGGCTCCTACGAGCAGTACTTC